This TCR beta chain was sequenced for a study of cytomegalovirus exposure and HLA in healthy donors. The PCR had 60 Vbeta and 13 Jbeta primers. Generated by immunoSEQ multiplex PCR, the TCRdb table keeps only in-frame clones and is missing some. The table lists about 200,000 clones, approximately 90% of them singletons. CDR1 is SNHLY, CDR2 FYNNEI, per germline. V shed 11 bases and J shed 2 bases, with 15 bases lying between them. This CDR3 contains 14 residues. This TCR derives from a boy aged 2 to 10 in good health and CMV-seronegative. The sequenced material came from PBMCs. The V call is TRBV2, the J call TRBJ2-2; D might be TRBD2 (6 bases). The CDR3 nucleotides are TGTGCCCGAACCCGGGACTTTAACACCGGGGAGCTGTTTTTT. It codes for CARTRDFNTGELFF.